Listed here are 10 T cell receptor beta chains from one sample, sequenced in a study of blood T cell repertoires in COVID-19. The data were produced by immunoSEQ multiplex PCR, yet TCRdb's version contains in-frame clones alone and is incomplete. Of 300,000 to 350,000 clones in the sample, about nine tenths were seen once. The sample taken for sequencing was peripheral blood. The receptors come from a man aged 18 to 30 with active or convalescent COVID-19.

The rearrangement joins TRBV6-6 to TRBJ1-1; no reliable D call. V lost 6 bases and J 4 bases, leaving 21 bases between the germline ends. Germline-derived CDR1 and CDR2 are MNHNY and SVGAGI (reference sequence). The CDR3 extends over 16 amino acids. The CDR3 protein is CASSLRPGRSGTEAFF. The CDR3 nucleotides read TGTGCCAGCAGCCTCCGCCCGGGGAGGTCGGGCACTGAAGCTTTCTTT.

The CDR3 loop reads CASSPIADTQYF. The CDR3 region has the DNA TGTGCCAGCTCACCCATAGCAGATACGCAGTATTTT. The rearrangement uses TRBV18 and TRBJ2-3, with D unclear. Trimming took 3 bases from V and 4 from J, leaving 5 bases between them. The germline gives CDR1 KGHSH, CDR2 LQKENI. CDR3 length: 12 residues.

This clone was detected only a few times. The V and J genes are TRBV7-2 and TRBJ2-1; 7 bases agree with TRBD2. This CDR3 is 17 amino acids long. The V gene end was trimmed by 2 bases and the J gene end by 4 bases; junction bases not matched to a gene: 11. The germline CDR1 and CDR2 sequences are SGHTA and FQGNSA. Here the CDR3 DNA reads TGTGCCAGCAGCTTAAGACCTTCGGGGGGTTCTTACAATGAGCAGTTCTTC. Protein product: CASSLRPSGGSYNEQFF.

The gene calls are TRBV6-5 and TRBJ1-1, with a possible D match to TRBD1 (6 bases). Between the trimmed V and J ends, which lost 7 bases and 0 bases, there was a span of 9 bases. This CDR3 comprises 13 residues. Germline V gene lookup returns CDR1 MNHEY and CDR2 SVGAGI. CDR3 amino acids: CASKGGMNTEAFF. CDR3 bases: TGTGCCAGCAAAGGGGGAATGAACACTGAAGCTTTCTTT.

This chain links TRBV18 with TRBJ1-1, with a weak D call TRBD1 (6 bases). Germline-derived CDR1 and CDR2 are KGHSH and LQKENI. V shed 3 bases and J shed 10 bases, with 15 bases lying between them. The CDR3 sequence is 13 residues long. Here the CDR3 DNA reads TGTGCCAGCTCACCGAGGACAGACCTGGGAGCTTTCTTT. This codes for CASSPRTDLGAFF. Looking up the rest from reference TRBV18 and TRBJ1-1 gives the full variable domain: NAGVMQNPRHLVRRRGQEARLRCSPMKGHSHVYWYRQLPEEGLKFMVYLQKENIIDESGMPKERFSAEFPKEGPSILRIQQVVRGDSAAYFCASSPRTDLGAFFGQGTRLTVV.

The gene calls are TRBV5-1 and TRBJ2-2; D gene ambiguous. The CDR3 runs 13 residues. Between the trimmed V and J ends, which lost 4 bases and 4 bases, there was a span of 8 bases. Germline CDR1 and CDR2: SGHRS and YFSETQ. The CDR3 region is CASSASGTGELFF. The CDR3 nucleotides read TGCGCCAGCAGCGCCTCGGGCACCGGGGAGCTGTTTTTT.

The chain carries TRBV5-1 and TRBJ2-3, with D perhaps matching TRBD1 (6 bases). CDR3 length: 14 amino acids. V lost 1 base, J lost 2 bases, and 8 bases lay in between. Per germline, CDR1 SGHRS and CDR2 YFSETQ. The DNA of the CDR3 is TGCGCCAGCAGCTTGTACAGGGACACAGATACGCAGTATTTT. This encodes CASSLYRDTDTQYF.

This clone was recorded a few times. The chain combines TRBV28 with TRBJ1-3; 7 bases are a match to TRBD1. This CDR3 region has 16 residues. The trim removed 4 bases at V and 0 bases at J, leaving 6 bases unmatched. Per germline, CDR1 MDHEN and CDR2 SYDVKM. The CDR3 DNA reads TGTGCCAGCAGTTCCCAGGGGGAGAGCTCTGGAAACACCATATATTTT. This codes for CASSSQGESSGNTIYF. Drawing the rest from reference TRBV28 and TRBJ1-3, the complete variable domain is DVKVTQSSRYLVKRTGEKVFLECVQDMDHENMFWYRQDPGLGLRLIYFSYDVKMKEKGDIPEGYSVSREKKERFSLILESASTNQTSMYLCASSSQGESSGNTIYFGEGSWLTVV.

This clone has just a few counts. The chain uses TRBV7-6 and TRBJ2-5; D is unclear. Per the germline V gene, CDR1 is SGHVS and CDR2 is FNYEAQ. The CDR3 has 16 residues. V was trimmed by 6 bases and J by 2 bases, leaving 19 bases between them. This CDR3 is CASRPIRSERQETQYF. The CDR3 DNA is TGTGCCAGCAGACCTATTCGCAGTGAGAGGCAAGAGACCCAGTACTTC.

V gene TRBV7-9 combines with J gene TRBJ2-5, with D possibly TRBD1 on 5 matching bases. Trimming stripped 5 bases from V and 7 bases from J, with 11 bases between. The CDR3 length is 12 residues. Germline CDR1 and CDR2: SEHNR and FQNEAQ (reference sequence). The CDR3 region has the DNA TGTGCCAGCAGCCCAGAAGGGGCGACCCAGTACTTC. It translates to CASSPEGATQYF.